This record looks at one T cell receptor (beta chain) sequence and its context. Its antigen is still unknown. From germline, CDR1 is MNHEY and CDR2 SVGEGT. The CDR3 has 14 residues. The record originates from a study of monozygotic twins with inflammatory bowel disease. Two nested PCRs, about 15 and 9 cycles, amplified TCRalpha and TCRbeta cDNA. TCRdb reworked the 5' RACE reads into one entry per CDR3 protein, no DNA. This listing includes 200,000 to 250,000 distinct CDR3 sequences. Study-wide points: For IBD patients, clonotypes shared with others were fewer than for healthy twins, especially with disease activity.

The sample taken for sequencing was blood. The chain recombines TRBV6-2 or TRBV6-3 with TRBJ2-1. The clonotype was recovered from a human donor with ulcerative colitis or Crohn's disease, or a healthy co-twin of an affected twin (not recorded which). This CDR3 is CASSPPTTYNEQFF.